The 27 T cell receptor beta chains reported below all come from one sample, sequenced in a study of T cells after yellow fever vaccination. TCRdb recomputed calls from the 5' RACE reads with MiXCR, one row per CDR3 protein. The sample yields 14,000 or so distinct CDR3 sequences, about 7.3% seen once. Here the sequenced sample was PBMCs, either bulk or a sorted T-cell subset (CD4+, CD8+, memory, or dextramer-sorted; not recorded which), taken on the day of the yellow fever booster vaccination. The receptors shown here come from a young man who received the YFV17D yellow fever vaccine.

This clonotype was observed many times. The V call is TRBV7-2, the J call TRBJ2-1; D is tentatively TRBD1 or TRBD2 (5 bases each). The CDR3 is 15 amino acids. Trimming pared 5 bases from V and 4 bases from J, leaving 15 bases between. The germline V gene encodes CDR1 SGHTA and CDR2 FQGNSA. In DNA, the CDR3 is TGTGCCAGCAGCCCCCCCGGGACCAGATACAATGAGCAGTTCTTC. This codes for CASSPPGTRYNEQFF.

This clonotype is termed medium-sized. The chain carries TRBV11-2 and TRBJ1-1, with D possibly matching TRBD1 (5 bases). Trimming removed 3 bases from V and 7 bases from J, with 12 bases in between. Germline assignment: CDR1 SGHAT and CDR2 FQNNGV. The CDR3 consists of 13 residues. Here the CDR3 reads CASSFKGRVEAFF. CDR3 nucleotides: TGTGCCAGCAGCTTCAAGGGGCGGGTTGAAGCTTTCTTT.

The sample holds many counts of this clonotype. CDR3 in amino acids: CSARRGAQPQHF. The DNA of the CDR3 is TGCAGTGCTAGGAGAGGGGCTCAGCCCCAGCATTTT. V usage is TRBV20-1 and J usage is TRBJ1-5; a possible D gene is TRBD1 (5 bases). CDR3 length: 12 residues. Trimming left V 3 bases short and J 6 bases short, with 9 bases between. Looked up from germline, CDR1 is DFQATT and CDR2 is SNEGSKA (reference sequence).

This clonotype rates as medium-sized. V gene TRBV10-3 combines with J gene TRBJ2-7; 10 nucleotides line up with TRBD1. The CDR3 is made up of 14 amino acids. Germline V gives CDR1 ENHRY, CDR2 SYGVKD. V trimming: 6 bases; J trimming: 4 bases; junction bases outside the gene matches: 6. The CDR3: CAIRVSGQGYEQYF. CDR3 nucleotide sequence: TGTGCCATCAGGGTTTCGGGACAGGGGTACGAGCAGTACTTC.

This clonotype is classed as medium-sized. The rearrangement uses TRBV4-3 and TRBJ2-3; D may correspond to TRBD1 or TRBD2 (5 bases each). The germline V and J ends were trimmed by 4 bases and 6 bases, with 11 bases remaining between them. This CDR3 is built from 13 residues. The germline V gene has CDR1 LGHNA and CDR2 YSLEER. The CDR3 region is CASSLGRADTQYF. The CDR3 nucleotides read TGCGCCAGCAGCCTGGGGCGGGCCGATACGCAGTATTTT.

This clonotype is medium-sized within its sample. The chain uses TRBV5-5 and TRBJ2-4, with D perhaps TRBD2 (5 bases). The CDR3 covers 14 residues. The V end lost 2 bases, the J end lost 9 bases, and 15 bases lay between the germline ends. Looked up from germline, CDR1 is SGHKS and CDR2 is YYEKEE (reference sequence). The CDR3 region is CASSFGVLGSIQYF. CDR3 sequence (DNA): TGTGCCAGCAGCTTTGGCGTCCTGGGGAGCATTCAGTACTTC.

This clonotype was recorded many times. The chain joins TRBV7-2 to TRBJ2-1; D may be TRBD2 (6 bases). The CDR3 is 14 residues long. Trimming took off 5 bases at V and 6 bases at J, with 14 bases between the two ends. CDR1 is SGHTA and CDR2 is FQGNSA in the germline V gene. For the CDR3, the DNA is TGTGCCAGCAGCCTTCAACTAGCACGCAATGAGCAGTTCTTC. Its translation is CASSLQLARNEQFF.

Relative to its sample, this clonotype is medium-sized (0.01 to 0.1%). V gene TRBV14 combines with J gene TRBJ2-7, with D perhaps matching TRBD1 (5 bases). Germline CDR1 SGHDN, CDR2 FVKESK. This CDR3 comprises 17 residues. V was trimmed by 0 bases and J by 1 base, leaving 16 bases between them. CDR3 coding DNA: TGTGCCAGCAGCCAAGATGAGTCGCCAGGGTATTCCTACGAGCAGTACTTC. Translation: CASSQDESPGYSYEQYF.

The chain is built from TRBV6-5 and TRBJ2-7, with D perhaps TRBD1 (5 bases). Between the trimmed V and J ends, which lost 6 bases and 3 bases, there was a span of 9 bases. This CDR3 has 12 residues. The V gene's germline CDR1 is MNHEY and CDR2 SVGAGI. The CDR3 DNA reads TGTGCCAGCAGCCTCAGGGACTACGAGCAGTACGTC. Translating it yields CASSLRDYEQYV.

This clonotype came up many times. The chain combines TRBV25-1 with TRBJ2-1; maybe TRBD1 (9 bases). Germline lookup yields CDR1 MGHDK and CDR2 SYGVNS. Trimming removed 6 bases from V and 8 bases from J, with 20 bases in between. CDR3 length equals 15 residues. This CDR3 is CASSPGGTGTDEQFF. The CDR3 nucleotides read TGTGCCAGCAGCCCGGGGGGGACAGGGACGGATGAGCAGTTCTTC.

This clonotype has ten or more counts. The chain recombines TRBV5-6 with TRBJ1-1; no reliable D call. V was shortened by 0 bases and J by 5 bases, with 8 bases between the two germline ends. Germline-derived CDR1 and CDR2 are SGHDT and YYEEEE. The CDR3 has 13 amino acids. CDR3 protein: CASSLVPVTEAFF. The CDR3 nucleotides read TGTGCCAGCAGCTTGGTTCCGGTTACTGAAGCTTTCTTT.

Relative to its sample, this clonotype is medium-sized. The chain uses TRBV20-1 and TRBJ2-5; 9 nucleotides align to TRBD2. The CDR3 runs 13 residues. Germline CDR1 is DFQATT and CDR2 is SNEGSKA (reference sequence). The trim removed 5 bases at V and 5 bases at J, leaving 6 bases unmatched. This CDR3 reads CSARGTSRETQYF. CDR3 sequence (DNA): TGCAGTGCTCGCGGGACTAGCCGGGAGACCCAGTACTTC.

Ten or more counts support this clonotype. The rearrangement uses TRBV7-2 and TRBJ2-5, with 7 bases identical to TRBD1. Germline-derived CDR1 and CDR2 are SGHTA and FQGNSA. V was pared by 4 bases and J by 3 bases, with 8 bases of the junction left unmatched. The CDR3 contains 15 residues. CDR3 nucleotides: TGTGCCAGCAGCTCCCAGGACAGGACAGAAGAGACCCAGTACTTC. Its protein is CASSSQDRTEETQYF.

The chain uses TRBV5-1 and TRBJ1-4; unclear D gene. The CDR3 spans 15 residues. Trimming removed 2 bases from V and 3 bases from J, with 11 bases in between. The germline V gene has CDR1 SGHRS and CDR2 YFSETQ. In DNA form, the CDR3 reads TGCGCCAGCAGCTTTGCGGGGTTAGCTAATGAAAAACTGTTTTTT. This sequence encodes CASSFAGLANEKLFF.

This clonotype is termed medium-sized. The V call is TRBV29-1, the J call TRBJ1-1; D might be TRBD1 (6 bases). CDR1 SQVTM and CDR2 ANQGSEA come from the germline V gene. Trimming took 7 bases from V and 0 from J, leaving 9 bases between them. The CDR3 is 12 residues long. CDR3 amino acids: CSAQGMNTEAFF. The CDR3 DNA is TGCAGCGCACAGGGAATGAACACTGAAGCTTTCTTT.

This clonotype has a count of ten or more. The DNA of the CDR3 is TGCAGTGCTAGAGAAGTTGGCGGGGGGTACTACAATGAGCAGTTCTTC. It specifies CSAREVGGGYYNEQFF. The chain links TRBV20-1 to TRBJ2-1, with 8 bases aligning to TRBD2. V was pared by 0 bases and J by 3 bases, with 7 bases of the junction left unmatched. CDR3 length equals 16 residues. Germline-derived CDR1 and CDR2 are DFQATT and SNEGSKA (reference sequence).

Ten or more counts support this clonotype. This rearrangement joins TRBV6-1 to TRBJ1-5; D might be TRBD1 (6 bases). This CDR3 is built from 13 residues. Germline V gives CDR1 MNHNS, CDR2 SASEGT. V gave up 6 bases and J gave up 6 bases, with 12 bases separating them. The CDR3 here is CASRVRGGQPQHF. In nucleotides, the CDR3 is TGTGCCAGCAGGGTCAGGGGAGGTCAGCCCCAGCATTTT.

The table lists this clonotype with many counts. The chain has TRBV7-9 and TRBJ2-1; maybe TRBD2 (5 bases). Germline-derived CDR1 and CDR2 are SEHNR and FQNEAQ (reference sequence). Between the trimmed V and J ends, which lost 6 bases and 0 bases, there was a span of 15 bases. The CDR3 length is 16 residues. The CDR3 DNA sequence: TGTGCCAGCAGGGCCTACGGGGATCCCTCCTACAATGAGCAGTTCTTC. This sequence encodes CASRAYGDPSYNEQFF.

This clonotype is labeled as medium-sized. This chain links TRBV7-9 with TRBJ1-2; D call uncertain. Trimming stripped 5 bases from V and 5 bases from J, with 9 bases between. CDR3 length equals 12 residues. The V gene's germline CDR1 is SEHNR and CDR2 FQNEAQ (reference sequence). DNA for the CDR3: TGTGCCAGCAGCCCGGACCCTTATGGCTACACCTTC. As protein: CASSPDPYGYTF.

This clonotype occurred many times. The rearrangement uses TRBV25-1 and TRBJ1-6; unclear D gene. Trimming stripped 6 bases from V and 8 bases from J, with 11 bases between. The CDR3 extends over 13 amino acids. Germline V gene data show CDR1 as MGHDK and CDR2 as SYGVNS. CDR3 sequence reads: CASRVDYDSPLHF. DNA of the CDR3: TGTGCCAGCAGAGTGGACTACGATTCACCCCTCCACTTT.

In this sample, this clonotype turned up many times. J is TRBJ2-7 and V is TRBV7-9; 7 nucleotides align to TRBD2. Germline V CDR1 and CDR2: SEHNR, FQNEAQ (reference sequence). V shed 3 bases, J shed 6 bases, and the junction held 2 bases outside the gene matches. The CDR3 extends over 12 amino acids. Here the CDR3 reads CASSFTGGEQYV. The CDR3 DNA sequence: TGTGCCAGCAGCTTCACGGGGGGCGAGCAGTACGTC.

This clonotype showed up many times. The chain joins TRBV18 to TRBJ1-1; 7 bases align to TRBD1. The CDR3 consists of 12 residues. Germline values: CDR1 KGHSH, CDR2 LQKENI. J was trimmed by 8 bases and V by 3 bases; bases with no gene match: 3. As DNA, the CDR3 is TGTGCCAGCTCACCGGGCAGGGGGGAAGCTTTCTTT. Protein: CASSPGRGEAFF.

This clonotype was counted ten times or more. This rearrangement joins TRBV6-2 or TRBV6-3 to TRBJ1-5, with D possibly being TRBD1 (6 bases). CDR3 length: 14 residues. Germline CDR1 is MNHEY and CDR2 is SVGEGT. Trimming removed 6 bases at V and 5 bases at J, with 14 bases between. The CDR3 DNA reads TGTGCCAGCAGCCAGACAGGTCCGGATCAGCCCCAGCATTTT. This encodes CASSQTGPDQPQHF.

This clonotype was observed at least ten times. In nucleotides, the CDR3 is TGTGCCAGCTTAACCACAGATACGCAGTATTTT. It specifies CASLTTDTQYF. The V and J genes are TRBV2 and TRBJ2-3; D remains unclear. Deletions cut 8 bases from V and 2 bases from J, with 5 bases between. This CDR3 has 11 residues. Germline CDR1 and CDR2: SNHLY and FYNNEI.

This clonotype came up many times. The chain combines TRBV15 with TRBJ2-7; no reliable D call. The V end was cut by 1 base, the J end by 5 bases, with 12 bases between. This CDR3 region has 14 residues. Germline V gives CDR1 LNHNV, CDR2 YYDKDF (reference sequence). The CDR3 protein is CATSRVAVKDEQYF. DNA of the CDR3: TGTGCCACCAGCAGAGTTGCAGTTAAGGACGAGCAGTACTTC.

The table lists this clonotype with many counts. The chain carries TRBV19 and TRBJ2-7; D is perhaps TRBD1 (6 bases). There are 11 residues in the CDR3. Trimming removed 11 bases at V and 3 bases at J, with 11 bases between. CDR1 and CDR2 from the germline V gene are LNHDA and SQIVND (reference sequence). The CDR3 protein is CASRGYYEQYV. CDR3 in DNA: TGTGCCTCCAGGGGCTACTACGAGCAGTACGTC.

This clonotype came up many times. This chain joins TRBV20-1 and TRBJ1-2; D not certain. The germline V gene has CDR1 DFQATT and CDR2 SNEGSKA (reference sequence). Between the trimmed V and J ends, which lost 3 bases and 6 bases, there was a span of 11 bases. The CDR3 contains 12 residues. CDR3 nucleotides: TGCAGTGCTAGTGGGAATAAAGATGGCTACACCTTC. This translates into CSASGNKDGYTF.